These T cell receptor beta chains were read from a single sample in a study of cytomegalovirus exposure and HLA in healthy donors. Sequenced by immunoSEQ multiplex PCR; TCRdb stores in-frame clones only, minus some. The repertoire holds 150,000 to 200,000 clones, about 81% seen once, with roughly 2% in the top ten. Sequenced input: PBMCs. The receptors shown here come from a woman aged 18-30 years in good health and CMV-seronegative. Both conserved end residues are part of each CDR3. The order of the fields is J gene, V gene, CDR3 protein.

J: TRBJ1-2
V: TRBV28
CDR3: CASSSSGLANYGYTF

J: TRBJ2-5
V: TRBV6-5
CDR3: CASSFRVWETQYF

J: TRBJ1-5
V: TRBV28
CDR3: CASSLYRRVQQPQHF

J: TRBJ2-3
V: TRBV5-1
CDR3: CASSWGVAGALTSDTQYF

J: TRBJ2-5
V: TRBV18
CDR3: CASSRQGETQYF

J: TRBJ2-1
V: TRBV18
CDR3: CASSPPASGPSYNEQFF

J: TRBJ1-3
V: TRBV14
CDR3: CASSQVGGRNTIYF

J: TRBJ1-2
V: TRBV19
CDR3: CASSIAQGANYGYTF

J: TRBJ2-1
V: TRBV7-9
CDR3: CASNQGVADNEQFF

J: TRBJ2-5
V: TRBV18
CDR3: CASSPGQQETQYF

J: TRBJ2-7
V: TRBV15
CDR3: CATSRGGTGLHEQYF

J: TRBJ1-4
V: TRBV6-6
CDR3: CASSYQGATEKLFF

J: TRBJ2-7
V: TRBV27
CDR3: CASSHPGGYEQYF

J: TRBJ2-3
V: TRBV11-2
CDR3: CASSLQLSGGADTQYF

J: .
V: TRBV28
CDR3: CASGDQGIGIYEQYF

J: TRBJ2-5
V: TRBV7-6
CDR3: CASSLKSLGGVETQYF

J: TRBJ2-7
V: TRBV6-1
CDR3: CASILTPDGLYEQYF

J: TRBJ1-5
V: TRBV6-1
CDR3: CASRDRDGNQPQHF

J: TRBJ2-7
V: TRBV27
CDR3: CASSSSAGGSYEQYF

J: TRBJ1-1
V: TRBV9
CDR3: CASSVGAGLNTEAFF

J: TRBJ2-7
V: TRBV28
CDR3: CASSFAGGSGEQYF

J: TRBJ2-2
V: TRBV7-9
CDR3: CASSLVDRSDTGELFF

J: TRBJ1-4
V: TRBV6-4
CDR3: CASSDSQGANEKLFF

J: TRBJ2-1
V: TRBV11-2
CDR3: CASSLDYSGTGQFF

J: TRBJ1-2
V: TRBV7-6
CDR3: CASSLRQGANYGYTF

J: TRBJ2-5
V: TRBV5-1
CDR3: CASSRDRGIQETQYF

J: TRBJ2-5
V: TRBV2
CDR3: CASRGTSGGRRETQYF